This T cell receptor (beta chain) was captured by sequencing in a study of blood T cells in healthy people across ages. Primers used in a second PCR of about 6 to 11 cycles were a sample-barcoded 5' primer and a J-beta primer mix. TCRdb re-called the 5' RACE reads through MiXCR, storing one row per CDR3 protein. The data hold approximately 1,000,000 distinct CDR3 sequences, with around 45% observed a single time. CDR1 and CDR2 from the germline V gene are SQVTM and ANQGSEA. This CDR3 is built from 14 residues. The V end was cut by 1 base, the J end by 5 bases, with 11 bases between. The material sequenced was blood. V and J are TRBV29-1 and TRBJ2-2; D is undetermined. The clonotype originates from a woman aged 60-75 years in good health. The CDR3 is CSVEADPPTGELFF. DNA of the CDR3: TGCAGCGTTGAAGCCGACCCGCCGACCGGGGAGCTGTTTTTT.